The T cell receptor (beta chain) described here comes from a study of blood T cells in healthy people across ages. The V segment lost 6 bases and the J segment 6 bases; nucleotides outside the gene matches: 6. Germline V gene sequence: CDR1 DFQATT, CDR2 SNEGSKA (reference sequence). This CDR3 has 13 amino acids. A second 7 to 11 cycle PCR used barcoded and J-beta primers. MiXCR, applied by TCRdb to the 5' RACE reads, yields one record per CDR3 protein. The repertoire holds around 1,500,000 distinct CDR3 sequences, 42% seen once, with roughly 7.9% in the top ten. V and J are TRBV20-1 and TRBJ2-2, with 8 positions matching TRBD2. The clonotype was recovered from a young woman in good health. The sample was blood. CDR3 sequence: CSAISGSSGELFF. Written as DNA, the CDR3 is TGCAGTGCCATAAGCGGGAGTTCCGGGGAGCTGTTTTTT.